This T cell receptor beta chain is drawn from a study of Graves' ophthalmopathy and Graves' hyperthyroidism. General study results and limits: Both an approximately 68% sensitivity and an approximately 74% specificity characterized the model's predictions of ophthalmopathy progression.

Germline values: CDR1 SQVTM, CDR2 ANQGSEA. This CDR3 is built from 13 residues. The V and J ends lost 6 bases and 0 bases respectively, with 12 bases between them. Other autoimmune diseases, uncontrolled infections, pregnancy or lactation excluded patients from enrollment. Establishment of the diagnosis relied upon clinical symptoms, serum thyroxine, TRAb, thyroid ultrasound and orbital computed tomography. TCR beta CDR3 regions were amplified from RNA transcripts. Investigators did first-round RT-PCR with HTBI primers, then second-round multiplex PCR. A single record per CDR3 protein comes from TCRdb applying MiXCR to the multiplex PCR reads. The table records around 1,000,000 distinct CDR3 sequences, about 35% of them present only once. This clonotype was found many times. The antigen is unknown.

Material: peripheral blood or thyroid tissue (not recorded which). The receptor comes from an adult man with Graves' hyperthyroidism. The chain joins TRBV29-1 to TRBJ2-7; D unresolved. CDR3 protein: CSVPDPSSYEQYF. The CDR3 DNA reads TGCAGCGTCCCGGACCCGAGCTCCTACGAGCAGTACTTC.